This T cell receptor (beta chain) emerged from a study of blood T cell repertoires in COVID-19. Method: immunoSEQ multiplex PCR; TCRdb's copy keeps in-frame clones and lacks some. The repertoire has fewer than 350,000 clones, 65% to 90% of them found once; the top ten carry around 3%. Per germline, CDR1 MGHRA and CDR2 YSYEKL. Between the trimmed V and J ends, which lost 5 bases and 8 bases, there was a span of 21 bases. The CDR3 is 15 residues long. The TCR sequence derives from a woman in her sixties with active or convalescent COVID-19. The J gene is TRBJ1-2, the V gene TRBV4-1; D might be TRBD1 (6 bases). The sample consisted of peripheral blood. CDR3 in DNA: TGCGCCAGCAGCGGCCTTACAGGGTACAGGCTCGGCTACACCTTC. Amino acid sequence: CASSGLTGYRLGYTF.